What follows describes a single T cell receptor (beta chain). Its antigen is as yet unknown. These data come from a study of cytomegalovirus exposure and HLA in healthy donors. Study details: There were some 410 genotyped donors. Of these, roughly 84% fell in the genetic ancestry cluster associated with self-reported Caucasian donors.

The PCR was carried out with 60 Vbeta primers and 13 Jbeta primers. TCRdb keeps only in-frame clones here, not all; method: immunoSEQ multiplex PCR. The sample lists under 200,000 clones, around 68% occurring once. Germline V gene lookup returns CDR1 ENHRY and CDR2 SYGVKD. CDR3 length: 16 amino acids. The J segment lost 4 bases and the V segment lost 8 bases, leaving 13 bases of the junction unmatched. Regarding the study as a whole: Trimming of TCR beta V- and J-genes showed a link, identified in a later analysis, to a missense DCLRE1C variant.

Sequenced material: PBMCs. The clonotype originates from a woman between 40 and 55 years old in good health and CMV-seropositive. The chain has TRBV10-3 and TRBJ1-1; TRBD1 matches at 10 bases. DNA of the CDR3: TGTGCCATCCAATCGGGACAGGGGCCGGAATCCACTGAAGCTTTCTTT. It yields the protein CAIQSGQGPESTEAFF.